The entry below gives a single T cell receptor (beta chain) sequence along with its context. Its antigen is currently unknown. This sample is part of a study of CD8+ T cells in alopecia areata. Treatment given: oral pan-JAK inhibitor, 5-10 mg twice daily. Starting from PBMCs, sorting isolated CD4+ and CD8+ T cells. TCR sequencing used cDNA made by reverse transcription of extracted RNA. Produced via immunoSEQ multiplex PCR; TCRdb's table is partial and in-frame only. The sample has roughly 170,000 clones; about 60% are singletons. General observations from the study: Among the cells sequenced in scalp samples are also the resident alphabeta T cells of normal skin.

Here the sequenced sample was CD8+ T cells sorted from blood, taken at week 24, from a patient treated with tofacitinib. This receptor was taken from a human donor with alopecia areata.

The CDR3 spells CSATGDYEQYF. The CDR3 region has the DNA TGCAGTGCTACCGGGGACTACGAGCAGTACTTC. The chain carries TRBV20-1 and TRBJ2-7; TRBD2 is a possible D gene (5 bases). Germline CDR1 is DFQATT and CDR2 is SNEGSKA (reference sequence). The CDR3 has 11 residues. V gave up 4 bases and J gave up 3 bases, with 7 bases separating them.